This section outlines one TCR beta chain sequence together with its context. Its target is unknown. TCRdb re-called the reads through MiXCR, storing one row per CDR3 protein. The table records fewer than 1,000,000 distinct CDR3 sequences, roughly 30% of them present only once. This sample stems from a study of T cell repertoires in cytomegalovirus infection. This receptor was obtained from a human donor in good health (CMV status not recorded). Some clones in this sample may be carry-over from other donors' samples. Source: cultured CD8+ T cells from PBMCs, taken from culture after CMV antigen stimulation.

The CDR3 loop reads CASSLRTMNTEAFF. The CDR3 DNA follows: TGTGCCAGCAGCCTCCGAACCATGAACACTGAAGCTTTCTTT. The genes are TRBV3-1 and TRBJ1-1, with unresolved D. The CDR3 totals 14 residues. V lost 4 bases, J lost 0 bases, and 9 bases lay in between. Germline V gene data show CDR1 as LGHDT and CDR2 as YNNKEL (reference sequence).